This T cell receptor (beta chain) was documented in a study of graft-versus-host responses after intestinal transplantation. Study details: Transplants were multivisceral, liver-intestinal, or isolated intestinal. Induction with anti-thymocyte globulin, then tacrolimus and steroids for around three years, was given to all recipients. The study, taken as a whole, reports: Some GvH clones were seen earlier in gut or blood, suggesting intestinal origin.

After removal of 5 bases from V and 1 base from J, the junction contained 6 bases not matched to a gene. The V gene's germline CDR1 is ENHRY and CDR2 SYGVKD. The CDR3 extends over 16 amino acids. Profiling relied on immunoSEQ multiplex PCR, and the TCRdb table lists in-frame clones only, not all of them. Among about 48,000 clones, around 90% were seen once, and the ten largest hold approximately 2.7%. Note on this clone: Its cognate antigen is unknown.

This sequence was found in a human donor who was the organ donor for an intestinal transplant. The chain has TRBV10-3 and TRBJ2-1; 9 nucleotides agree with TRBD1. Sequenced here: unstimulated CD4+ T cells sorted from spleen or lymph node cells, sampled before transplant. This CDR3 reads CAISPSTGGSYNEQFF. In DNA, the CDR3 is TGTGCCATCAGTCCTTCGACAGGGGGGTCCTACAATGAGCAGTTCTTC.